Listed here is a single T cell receptor (beta chain). Its specificity is unknown. This CDR3 comprises 15 residues. V gave up 4 bases and J gave up 2 bases; unmatched junction bases: 5. Germline CDR1 LGHNA, CDR2 YNFKEQ. From the roughly 110-subject validation cohort, which was separate from the approximately 720-subject first cohort, the donors were drawn. Profiling relied on immunoSEQ multiplex PCR, and the TCRdb table lists in-frame clones only, not all of them. Counted here are 130,000 or so clones, roughly nine tenths occurring once; the ten biggest clones make up approximately 10%. This specimen comes from a study of cytomegalovirus exposure and HLA in healthy donors. General observations from the study: Cytomegalovirus-associated TCR beta chains were listed, numbering 150 to 200.

The source material was PBMCs. This sequence originates from a woman younger than 35 in good health and CMV-seropositive. This rearrangement joins TRBV4-2 to TRBJ2-3; 8 bases fit TRBD2. The CDR3 region is CASSLAGGNTDTQYF. The CDR3 coding sequence is TGTGCCAGCAGCCTTGCGGGGGGCAACACAGATACGCAGTATTTT.